The 16 T cell receptor beta chains reported below all come from one sample, sequenced in a study of shared clonotypes between healthy human individuals. TCRdb's table, derived via immunoSEQ multiplex PCR, lists solely in-frame clones and lacks some. The top ten clones hold under 15% of a sample with hundreds of thousands of clones, around 75% of them seen once. The sequenced sample was PBMCs. The source is a woman aged 40 to 49 in good health. Some clones in this sample may be carry-over from other donors' samples.

The CDR3 loop reads CASSETGQPAYEQYF. CDR3 DNA: TGCGCCAGCAGTGAGACAGGACAGCCCGCCTACGAGCAGTACTTC. V usage is TRBV10-2 and J usage is TRBJ2-7; tentatively, D is TRBD1 (6 bases). V dropped 2 bases and J dropped 2 bases, with 13 bases sitting between them. This CDR3 is built from 15 residues. In germline, CDR1 is WSHSY, CDR2 SAAADI.

The chain joins TRBV19 to TRBJ1-1; TRBD1 might be the D (6 bases). Trimming pared 9 bases from V and 1 base from J, leaving 15 bases between. Germline V gene sequence: CDR1 LNHDA, CDR2 SQIVND (reference sequence). The CDR3 contains 14 residues. The CDR3 DNA reads as TGTGCCAGCTCGGACAGAATGAGGAACACTGAAGCTTTCTTT. Residues: CASSDRMRNTEAFF. The full variable domain, with the rest looked up from reference TRBV19 and TRBJ1-1, is DGGITQSPKYLFRKEGQNVTLSCEQNLNHDAMYWYRQDPGQGLRLIYYSQIVNDFQKGDIAEGYSVSREKKESFPLTVTSAQKNPTAFYLCASSDRMRNTEAFFGQGTRLTVV.

This clone was counted a few times. This chain links TRBV7-2 with TRBJ2-5; tentatively, D is TRBD2 (6 bases). In germline, CDR1 is SGHTA, CDR2 FQGNSA. The V end was cut by 5 bases, the J end by 1 base, with 11 bases between. The CDR3 has 14 amino acids. CDR3 sequence: CASSGEVFQETQYF. In DNA, the CDR3 is TGTGCCAGCAGCGGGGAGGTATTCCAAGAGACCCAGTACTTC.

The chain uses TRBV7-9 and TRBJ2-1; 7 nucleotides match TRBD2. With V trimmed by 4 bases and J by 0 bases, 9 bases remained unmatched. This CDR3 has 17 amino acids. Germline V gene lookup returns CDR1 SEHNR and CDR2 FQNEAQ (reference sequence). The CDR3 loop is CASSSLGRESSYNEQFF. In DNA form, the CDR3 reads TGTGCCAGCAGCTCTTTGGGGAGGGAGAGCTCCTACAATGAGCAGTTCTTC.

A single count supports this clone. Different DNA sequences within this sample yield the same CDR3. This rearrangement joins TRBV28 to TRBJ2-7; D gene uncertain. CDR3 length equals 12 residues. Germline values: CDR1 MDHEN, CDR2 SYDVKM. V was cut by 2 bases and J by 3 bases, with 5 bases left in between. CDR3 nucleotides: TGTGCCAGCAGTTTACGCGGCTACGAGCAGTACTTC. Translated: CASSLRGYEQYF.

This clone has only one observation. This chain connects TRBV6-5 to TRBJ1-1; D not resolved. V gave up 6 bases and J gave up 5 bases, with 16 bases separating them. The length of the CDR3 is 14 residues. Germline CDR1 is MNHEY and CDR2 is SVGAGI. The CDR3 DNA follows: TGTGCCAGCAGGCCCCAGGTGGCGAAAACTGAAGCTTTCTTT. Protein product: CASRPQVAKTEAFF.

This sequence joins TRBV15 and TRBJ1-3, with unresolved D. CDR1 is LNHNV, CDR2 YYDKDF, per germline (reference sequence). Trimming pared 0 bases from V and 4 bases from J, leaving 7 bases between. The CDR3 has 14 amino acids. CDR3 in DNA: TGTGCCACCAGCAGAGATCTTGGCGGAAACACCATATATTTT. Amino acids: CATSRDLGGNTIYF. The full variable domain, completed using reference TRBV15 and TRBJ1-3, is DAMVIQNPRYQVTQFGKPVTLSCSQTLNHNVMYWYQQKSSQAPKLLFHYYDKDFNNEADTPDNFQSRRPNTSFCFLDIRSPGLGDTAMYLCATSRDLGGNTIYFGEGSWLTVV.

V gene TRBV15 combines with J gene TRBJ1-1; D not resolved. Germline-derived CDR1 and CDR2 are LNHNV and YYDKDF (reference sequence). The CDR3 length is 15 residues. V lost 5 bases and J lost 1, with 14 bases in between. DNA of the CDR3: TGTGCCACCAGCTTCCGACTCGGGGAGAACACTGAAGCTTTCTTT. Its translation is CATSFRLGENTEAFF.

This chain links TRBV6-1 with TRBJ1-5, with 9 bases fitting TRBD1. The CDR3 is 15 amino acids. V trimming: 4 bases; J trimming: 1 base; junction bases outside the gene matches: 2. Germline V CDR1 and CDR2: MNHNS, SASEGT. As DNA, the CDR3 is TGTGCCAGCAGTGGGGGACAGGGAAGCAATCAGCCCCAGCATTTT. Translated: CASSGGQGSNQPQHF.

This rearrangement joins TRBV19 to TRBJ1-4; D ambiguous. This CDR3 spans 12 amino acids. The germline CDR1 and CDR2 sequences are LNHDA and SQIVND (reference sequence). V dropped 7 bases and J dropped 4 bases, with 7 bases sitting between them. The CDR3 is CASKDLNEKLFF. Here the CDR3 DNA reads TGTGCCAGTAAGGATCTTAATGAAAAACTGTTTTTT. Supplemented by reference TRBV19 and TRBJ1-4, the full variable domain reads DGGITQSPKYLFRKEGQNVTLSCEQNLNHDAMYWYRQDPGQGLRLIYYSQIVNDFQKGDIAEGYSVSREKKESFPLTVTSAQKNPTAFYLCASKDLNEKLFFGSGTQLSVL.

The chain couples TRBV11-2 to TRBJ1-2; D may be TRBD1 (5 bases). Per the germline V gene, CDR1 is SGHAT and CDR2 is FQNNGV. Trimming removed 5 bases at V and 1 base at J, with 11 bases between. The CDR3 runs to 14 residues. This chain's CDR3 is CASSLGQGNYGYTF. As DNA, the CDR3 is TGTGCCAGCAGCCTAGGCCAGGGTAACTATGGCTACACCTTC.

On this clone: The identical CDR3 is also encoded by other nucleotide sequences in the sample. The rearrangement joins TRBV18 to TRBJ2-2; D perhaps matches TRBD2 (5 bases). CDR1 is KGHSH, CDR2 LQKENI, per germline. V lost 3 bases to trimming and J lost 5 bases, with 16 bases between them. The CDR3 totals 16 residues. As DNA, the CDR3 is TGTGCCAGCTCACCGCTTGCGACTACCCCTACCGGGGAGCTGTTTTTT. Translated, it gives CASSPLATTPTGELFF. Full variable domain (remainder filled in from reference TRBV18 and TRBJ2-2): NAGVMQNPRHLVRRRGQEARLRCSPMKGHSHVYWYRQLPEEGLKFMVYLQKENIIDESGMPKERFSAEFPKEGPSILRIQQVVRGDSAAYFCASSPLATTPTGELFFGEGSRLTVL.

The chain links TRBV7-6 to TRBJ2-3; 10 bases match TRBD2. This CDR3 is 14 amino acids long. Germline CDR1 SGHVS, CDR2 FNYEAQ. Trimming took 8 bases from V and 3 from J; bases not matched to a gene: 5. For the CDR3, the DNA is TGTGCCAGCGCCGGGACTAGCGAGACAGATACGCAGTATTTT. This encodes CASAGTSETDTQYF.

Points on this clone: Other nucleotide sequences in the sample specify the same CDR3. The chain joins TRBV4-3 to TRBJ1-1; 9 nucleotides line up with TRBD1. The CDR3 consists of 14 residues. CDR1 LGHNA and CDR2 YSLEER come from the germline V gene. V dropped 4 bases and J dropped 2; count of bases not matched to a gene: 2. CDR3 in amino acids: CASSPGQGNTEAFF. The DNA for the CDR3 is TGCGCCAGCAGCCCGGGACAGGGAAACACTGAAGCTTTCTTT.

The V gene is TRBV15, the J gene TRBJ2-2; D remains unclear. V gave up 5 bases and J gave up 5 bases, with 15 bases separating them. Per the germline V gene, CDR1 is LNHNV and CDR2 is YYDKDF (reference sequence). The CDR3 loop spans 15 amino acids. CDR3 in amino acids: CATSLDIGGTGELFF. Here the CDR3 DNA reads TGTGCCACCAGCCTAGATATCGGTGGAACCGGGGAGCTGTTTTTT. The full variable domain, in which reference TRBV15 and TRBJ2-2 provide the parts outside the CDR3, is DAMVIQNPRYQVTQFGKPVTLSCSQTLNHNVMYWYQQKSSQAPKLLFHYYDKDFNNEADTPDNFQSRRPNTSFCFLDIRSPGLGDTAMYLCATSLDIGGTGELFFGEGSRLTVL.

V and J are TRBV6-4 and TRBJ2-2, with D perhaps TRBD2 (5 bases). This CDR3 is 13 amino acids long. V lost 3 bases, J lost 6 bases, and 8 bases lay in between. Per germline, CDR1 MRHNA and CDR2 SNTAGT. CDR3 in amino acids: CASSESGAGELFF. CDR3 nucleotide sequence: TGTGCCAGCAGTGAATCCGGGGCCGGGGAGCTGTTTTTT.